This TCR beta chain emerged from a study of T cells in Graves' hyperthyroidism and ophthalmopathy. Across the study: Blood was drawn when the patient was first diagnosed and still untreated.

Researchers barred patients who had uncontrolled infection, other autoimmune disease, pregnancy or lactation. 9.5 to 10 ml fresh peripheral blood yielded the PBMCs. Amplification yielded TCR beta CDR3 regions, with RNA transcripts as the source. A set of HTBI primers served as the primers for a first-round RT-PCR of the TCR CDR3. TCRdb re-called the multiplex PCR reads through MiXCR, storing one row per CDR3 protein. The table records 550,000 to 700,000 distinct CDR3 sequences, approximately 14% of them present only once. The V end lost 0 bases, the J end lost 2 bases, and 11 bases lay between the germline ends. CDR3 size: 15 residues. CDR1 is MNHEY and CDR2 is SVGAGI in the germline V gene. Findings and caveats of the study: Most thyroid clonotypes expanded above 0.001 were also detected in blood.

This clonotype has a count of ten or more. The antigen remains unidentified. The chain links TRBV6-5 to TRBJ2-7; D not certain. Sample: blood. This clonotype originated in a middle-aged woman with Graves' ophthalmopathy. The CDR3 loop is CASSYSPSSTYEQYF. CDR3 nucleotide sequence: TGTGCCAGCAGTTACTCGCCCAGTTCCACCTACGAGCAGTACTTC.